The table lists the clone carrying this TCR beta chain with a few counts. Its target is unknown. The record originates from a study of molecular identifiers for immune sequencing clone quantification. Regarding the study as a whole: Highly expanded clones may be undercounted when identical TCR molecules share barcodes. In CMV-specific effectors, clones above 20 copies held over 97% of molecules; naive, under 1%.

Preparation methods for the bulk TCR libraries were those previously described, with listed TCR primers. TCRdb redid the calling of the PCR reads with MiXCR, one entry per CDR3 protein. Of roughly 320,000 distinct CDR3 sequences listed, roughly 24% were seen once; the top ten hold 0.74%. Trimming removed 4 bases at V and 0 bases at J, with 13 bases between. CDR3 length: 16 amino acids. CDR1 is LNHDA, CDR2 SQIVND, per germline (reference sequence). The authors sorted naive CD8 T cells as CD8+CD4-CCR7+CD45RA+. The gene calls are TRBV19 and TRBJ1-3; D is possibly TRBD1 (5 bases). The TCR was taken from a human donor in good health. Some libraries in this study had Jurkat cell RNA spiked in. The sequenced material came from naive CD8+ T cells from blood, with Jurkat cell RNA spiked in. Subset described: FACS-sorted CD8+CD4-CCR7+CD45RA+ naive T cells. CDR3 bases: TGTGCCAGTAGTAAACGGGACCCCTACTCTGGAAACACCATATATTTT. Translating it yields CASSKRDPYSGNTIYF.